This TCR beta chain comes out of a study of Graves' ophthalmopathy and Graves' hyperthyroidism (dated by TCRdb to the late 2010s). As for the study more broadly: Peripheral blood was collected at initial diagnosis, prior to any treatment. TCR beta repertoire signatures were used to distinguish Graves' ophthalmopathy from Graves' hyperthyroidism and to predict progression to ophthalmopathy. In total, some 130 blood samples were TCR-sequenced: some 40 ophthalmopathy, some 75 hyperthyroidism and about 17 hyperthyroidism-to-ophthalmopathy patients. To explore V-J signatures that separate ophthalmopathy from hyperthyroidism, a discovery set of about 100 patients was enrolled, consisting of roughly 45 with ophthalmopathy and approximately 60 with stable hyperthyroidism. The independent validation cohort included under 20 hyperthyroidism patients plus 17 patients who later progressed from hyperthyroidism to ophthalmopathy. In more than five hyperthyroidism patients, T-cell repertoires of thyroid tissue and blood were compared. After sampling, hyperthyroidism patients received methimazole starting at 30 mg daily, and ophthalmopathy patients received high-dose intravenous methylprednisolone. Overall study results and their limits: Sample size was not statistically predetermined, and group allocation was not concealed from the investigators. Most expanded thyroid clonotypes with a frequency above 0.001 also appeared in blood, which suggests that blood repertoires may reflect the immune response in the thyroid. The 13-signature model separated ophthalmopathy from stable hyperthyroidism with 85% to 90% sensitivity and 81.08% specificity in cross-validation, and 80%/75% in the test set. In validation, the model predicted ophthalmopathy progression with less than 71% sensitivity and 72.22% specificity; some 13 predicted patients were CT-confirmed with GO in a median of about 7.1 months.

The germline V end is reduced by 10 bases and the J end by 7 bases; junction bases left unmatched: 7. The CDR3 holds 13 amino acids from the cysteine to the phenylalanine. CDR3 DNA is the only sequence kept; it has 39 bases, read in frame from the first base. Based on the germline V gene, the CDR1 and CDR2 sequences are ENHRY and SYGVKD. Ophthalmopathy patients were characterized by moderately to severely active disease, a Clinical Activity Score of at least 3, a NOSPECS grade of at least 4, and a disease duration under 3 months. Patients were excluded if they had other autoimmune diseases, uncontrolled infections, pregnancy or lactation. Diagnosis was based on clinical symptoms, serum thyroxine, TRAb, thyroid ultrasound and orbital computed tomography. PBMCs were isolated from about 10 ml of fresh peripheral blood by Ficoll-Paque density gradient centrifugation. Total RNA was extracted using Trizol reagent, and RNA quality was checked on an Agilent 2100 Bioanalyzer.

For repertoire sequencing, TCR beta CDR3 regions were amplified from RNA transcripts. A first-round RT-PCR used HTBI primers with the Qiagen OneStep RT-PCR kit, followed by a second-round multiplex PCR, size selection and purification. The libraries underwent paired-end sequencing with 100 bp reads on an Illumina HiSeq2000. In the source study's methods: SOAPnuke was used for read processing, and reads with adapters, uncalled bases, a mean Phred below 15, or no exact constant-primer or identifier match were discarded. COPE v1.2.5 was used to merge high-quality paired reads. Unique nucleotide sequences were defined as clonotypes and aligned to IMGT TRB V, D and J references using MiTCR v1.1. The analysis was limited to V-J combinations with a frequency above 0.0001, which together covered 99.2% of repertoires. For each V-J combination, a TCR clonal expansion and chaos score was defined as F50 clonal expansion divided by the chaos observed in the TCRdist matrix. Welch's t-statistics and random forest were used to narrow the features down to 10 to 15 V-J combinations, which were then fed into a naive Bayes classifier. The Morisita-Horn index was used to measure how similar the thyroid and blood repertoires were. TCRdb passed the public sequencing reads through fastp at Q25 and MiXCR, retaining productive beta sequences. Each CDR3 protein gets just one entry, which takes the most common genes and DNA from the rows behind it. The V and J calls and clone size are TCRdb's, not the authors'. For this sample there are fewer than 70,000 distinct CDR3 sequences; roughly 46% appear just once. The ten largest clonotypes hold 4.5% to 5% of the sample.

Worth noting for this clonotype: The antigen it binds to is not known. Base qualities are not recorded, but no much larger clone differs from it by a single base.

The sample was peripheral blood. The chain links TRBV10-3 with TRBJ1-4; 9 nucleotides in the junction match TRBD1. The receptor was derived from an adult woman with Graves' ophthalmopathy. The CDR3 region: CATGDREGEKLFF. DNA sequence: TGTGCCACCGGGGACAGGGAGGGTGAAAAACTGTTTTTT.